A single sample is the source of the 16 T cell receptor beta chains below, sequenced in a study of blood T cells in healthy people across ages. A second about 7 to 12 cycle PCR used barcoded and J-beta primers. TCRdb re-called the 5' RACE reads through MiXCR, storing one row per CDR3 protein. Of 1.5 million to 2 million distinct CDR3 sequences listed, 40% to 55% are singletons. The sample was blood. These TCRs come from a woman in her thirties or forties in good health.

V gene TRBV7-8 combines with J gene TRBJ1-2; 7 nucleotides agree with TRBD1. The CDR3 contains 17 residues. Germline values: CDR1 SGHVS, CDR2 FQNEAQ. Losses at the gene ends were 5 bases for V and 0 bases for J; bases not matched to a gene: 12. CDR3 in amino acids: CASSLRQGTGSNYGYTF. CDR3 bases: TGTGCCAGCAGCCTCAGACAGGGAACGGGGTCTAACTATGGCTACACCTTC.

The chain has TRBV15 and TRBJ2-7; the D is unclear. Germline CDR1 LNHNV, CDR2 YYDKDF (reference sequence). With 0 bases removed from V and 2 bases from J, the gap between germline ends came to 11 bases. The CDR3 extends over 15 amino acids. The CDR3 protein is CATSRDRSDAYEQYF. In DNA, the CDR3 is TGTGCCACCAGCAGAGATCGGTCTGACGCCTACGAGCAGTACTTC. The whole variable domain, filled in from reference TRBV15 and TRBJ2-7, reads DAMVIQNPRYQVTQFGKPVTLSCSQTLNHNVMYWYQQKSSQAPKLLFHYYDKDFNNEADTPDNFQSRRPNTSFCFLDIRSPGLGDTAMYLCATSRDRSDAYEQYFGPGTRLTVT.

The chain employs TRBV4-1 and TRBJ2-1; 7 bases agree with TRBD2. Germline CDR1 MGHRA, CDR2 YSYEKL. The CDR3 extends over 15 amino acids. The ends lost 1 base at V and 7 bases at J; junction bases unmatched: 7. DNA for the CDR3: TGCGCCAGCAGCCAAGCCCAGCGGGGATGGAATGAGCAGTTCTTC. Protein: CASSQAQRGWNEQFF.

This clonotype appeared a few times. The CDR3 DNA reads as TGCGCCAGCAGCACAGTTCGGGGTTCGGAGACCCAGTACTTC. Its translation: CASSTVRGSETQYF. The genes are TRBV4-1 and TRBJ2-5, with D tentatively TRBD2 (5 bases). Deletions cut 5 bases from V and 5 bases from J, with 15 bases between. The length of the CDR3 is 14 residues. Per the germline V gene, CDR1 is MGHRA and CDR2 is YSYEKL.

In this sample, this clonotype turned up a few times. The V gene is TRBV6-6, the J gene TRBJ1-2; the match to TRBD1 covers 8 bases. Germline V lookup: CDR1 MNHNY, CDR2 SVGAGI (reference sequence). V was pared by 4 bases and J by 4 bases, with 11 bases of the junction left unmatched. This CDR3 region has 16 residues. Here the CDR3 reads CASSLGQGPAFYGYTF. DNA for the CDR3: TGTGCCAGCAGTTTAGGACAGGGCCCGGCGTTCTATGGCTACACCTTC.

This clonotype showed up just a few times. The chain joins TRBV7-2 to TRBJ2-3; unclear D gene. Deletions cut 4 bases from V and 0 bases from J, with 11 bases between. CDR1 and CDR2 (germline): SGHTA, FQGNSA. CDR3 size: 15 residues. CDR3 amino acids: CASSSSQHSTDTQYF. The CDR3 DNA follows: TGTGCCAGCAGCTCCAGCCAACATAGCACAGATACGCAGTATTTT.

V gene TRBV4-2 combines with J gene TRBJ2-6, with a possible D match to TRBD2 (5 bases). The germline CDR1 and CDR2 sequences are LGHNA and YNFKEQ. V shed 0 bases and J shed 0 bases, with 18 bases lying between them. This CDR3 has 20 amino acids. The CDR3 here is CASSQDLLDGEPSGANVLTF. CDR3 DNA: TGTGCCAGCAGCCAAGATCTACTAGACGGGGAACCCTCTGGGGCCAACGTCCTGACTTTC.

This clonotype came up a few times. CDR3 in DNA: TGTGCCAGCAGTGCCATTTCGGTTCCACACAGAACCTACGAGCAGTACTTC. It specifies CASSAISVPHRTYEQYF. The chain recombines TRBV7-9 with TRBJ2-5; D gene ambiguous. The DNA end favors TRBJ2-7, so the J call may be wrong. Germline assignment: CDR1 SEHNR and CDR2 FQNEAQ (reference sequence). The CDR3 spans 17 residues.

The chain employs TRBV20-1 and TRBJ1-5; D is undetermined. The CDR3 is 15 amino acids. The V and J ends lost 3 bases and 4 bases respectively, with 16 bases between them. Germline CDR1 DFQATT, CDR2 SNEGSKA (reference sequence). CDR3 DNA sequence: TGCAGTGCTAGCGATTCAGGACCGGGTAATCAGCCCCAGCATTTT. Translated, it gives CSASDSGPGNQPQHF.

DNA of the CDR3: TGCAGCGTCTGGGCAGCGAACACCGGGGAGCTGTTTTTT. Protein sequence: CSVWAANTGELFF. The chain couples TRBV29-1 to TRBJ2-2; D gene ambiguous. Trimming pared 6 bases from V and 0 bases from J, leaving 8 bases between. CDR3 size: 13 residues. The V gene's germline CDR1 is SQVTM and CDR2 ANQGSEA.

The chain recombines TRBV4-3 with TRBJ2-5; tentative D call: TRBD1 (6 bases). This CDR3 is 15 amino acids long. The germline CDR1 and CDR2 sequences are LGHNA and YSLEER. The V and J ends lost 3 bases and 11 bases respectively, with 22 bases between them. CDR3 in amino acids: CASSQDSLGGNEQYF. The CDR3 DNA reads TGCGCCAGCAGCCAGGACAGTTTAGGAGGCAATGAGCAGTACTTC.

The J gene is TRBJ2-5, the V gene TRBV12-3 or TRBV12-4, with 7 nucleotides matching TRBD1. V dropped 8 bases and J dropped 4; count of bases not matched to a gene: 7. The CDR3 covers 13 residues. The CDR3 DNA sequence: TGTGCCAGCCAGGGACAGAGAGCAGAGACCCAGTACTTC. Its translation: CASQGQRAETQYF.

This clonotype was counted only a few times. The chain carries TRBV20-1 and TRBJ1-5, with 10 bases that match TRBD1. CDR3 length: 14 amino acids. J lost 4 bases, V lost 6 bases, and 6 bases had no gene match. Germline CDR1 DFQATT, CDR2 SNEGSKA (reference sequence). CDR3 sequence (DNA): TGCAGTGCCCTGACAGGGGGCAGGAATCAGCCCCAGCATTTT. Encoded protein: CSALTGGRNQPQHF.

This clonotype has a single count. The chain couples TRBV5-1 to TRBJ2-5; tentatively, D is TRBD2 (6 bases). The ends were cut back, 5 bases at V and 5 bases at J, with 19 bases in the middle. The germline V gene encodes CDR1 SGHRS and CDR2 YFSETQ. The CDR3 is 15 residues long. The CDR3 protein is CASSVGGSLLETQYF. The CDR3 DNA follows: TGCGCCAGCAGTGTTGGGGGGAGTTTGTTGGAGACCCAGTACTTC.

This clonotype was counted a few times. In DNA form, the CDR3 reads TGTGCCAGCAGTACGCTCCGTGGGTTAGGATACGAGCAGTACTTC. This sequence encodes CASSTLRGLGYEQYF. The chain links TRBV28 to TRBJ2-7; no clear D gene. The V gene lost 5 bases and the J gene lost 4 bases, with 18 bases spanning the gap. The V gene's germline CDR1 is MDHEN and CDR2 SYDVKM. The CDR3 extends over 15 amino acids.

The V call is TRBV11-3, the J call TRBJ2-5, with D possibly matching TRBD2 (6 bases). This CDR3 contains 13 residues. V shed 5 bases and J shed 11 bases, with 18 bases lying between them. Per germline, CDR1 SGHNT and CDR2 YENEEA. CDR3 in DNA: TGTGCCAGCAGCACTCTTGGAGGCGGGGAACAGTACTTC. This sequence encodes CASSTLGGGEQYF.